This entry is about one TCR beta chain. No antigen is known for it. Base qualities were left out, and no much larger clone turns up one base away. In total, just over 650 healthy bone marrow donors made up the cohort. Cohort members were all nominally healthy when sampled, although unrecorded immune exposures were likely present. The donor tested CMV seronegative and was one of the 352 seronegative cohort members. Every donor gave a peripheral blood sample, and the peripheral blood mononuclear cells from that sample were used for TCR beta sequencing. The Qiagen DNeasy Blood Extraction Kit was used to extract genomic DNA from the blood cell samples. The receptor library was made with the immunoSEQ multiplex PCR assay. A mixture of 60 forward primers for TCR Vbeta segments and 13 reverse primers for TCR Jbeta segments was used in the multiplex PCR. The CDR3 region of rearranged TCR beta genes was amplified from genomic DNA by a multiplex PCR assay. On the Illumina HiSeq System, the amplified TCR beta libraries were sequenced as 87-base-pair reads. The authors' pipeline ran thus. Across the 670 or so repertoires, a later analysis counted roughly 84 million unique TCR beta chains, roughly 11 million of which were shared by at least two donors. A nearest-neighbor algorithm error-corrected the raw reads and collapsed the reads into unique sequences, merging closely related sequences to remove PCR and sequencing errors. CDR3 sequences were aligned to IMGT reference sequences to assign V, D and J gene segments. Each retained sequence needed at least a six-nucleotide match to both a V gene segment and a J gene segment. Rearrangements were called productive when the CDR3 lacked stop codons and stayed in frame with V and J; all others were non-productive. CDR3 was defined by IMGT convention, running from the second conserved V-encoded cysteine to the conserved J-encoded phenylalanine. In an earlier analysis of more than 550 of the donors, sequences lacking an unambiguous match to a single V gene segment were excluded. An earlier analysis of almost 600 of the donors classified V segments as functional when productive rearrangements were above 56.7% and as segregating when the standard deviation between donors was above 5%. A statistical classification framework was built for diagnosing cytomegalovirus status from the catalog of TCR beta chain sequences. In a later analysis, V and J genes were assigned by comparing TCR nucleotide sequences against IMGT/GENE-DB human TR gene sequences. The TCRdist pipeline was used in a later analysis to assign CDR3 sequences and most-parsimonious VDJ recombination scenarios. In a later analysis, each TCR beta chain was defined by its CDR3 amino acid sequence together with its V-gene family, and reads lacking a unique V-gene family were excluded. To address suspected cross-contamination and a sequencing artifact, a later analysis removed approximately 600 highly shared, low-generation-probability nucleotide sequences. For each public chain, a later analysis derived a clonal expansion index from normalized ranks of inferred template counts within each repertoire. In a later analysis, generation probabilities were computed using a VDJ recombination model fitted to out-of-frame rearrangements, and the results were checked against IGoR. In a later analysis, TCR-TCR, TCR-HLA and TCR-CMV co-occurrence was scored with hypergeometric tests, and a repertoire-size bias correction was applied to TCR pairs. False discovery rates were estimated in a later analysis by permuting HLA or CMV assignments 20 times. In a later analysis, co-occurring TCRs were grouped using DBSCAN, and TCRdist sequence similarity was added for clustering within HLA-allele-positive subsets. Co-occurrence clustering excluded repertoires with fewer than 30,000 or more than 120,000 public chains, plus five with anomalous nucleotide sharing. Entries here come from immuneACCESS through TCRdb and include only in-frame sequences with V and J called. Some clones fail to appear in such tables; in the studies checked, an unresolved V gene covers under half of the shortfall, and the cause of the remainder is unknown. From that table come the V and J calls and clone size; the DNA was used to work out D and trimming. The sample table lists roughly 200,000 clones, around 88% of them with a count of one. The ten largest clones represent roughly 0.33% of the sample.

This sample was included in a study of cytomegalovirus exposure and HLA in healthy donors (dated by TCRdb to 2015 to 2018). With respect to the entire study: An earlier analysis of roughly 500 of the donors reported 250 to 350 Gb of sequence data and 117 million unique TCR beta sequences from about 179 million T cells. Both class I and class II loci were covered by HLA typing, at four-digit resolution. The study was designed to test whether signatures of past pathogen exposure could be identified by cataloging public T cell receptors. An earlier analysis of some 500 of the donors used high-throughput TCR beta sequencing to judge whether each TCR beta V gene segment behaved as functional or pseudogenic. Typing coverage differed by locus: A, B, C, DRB1 and DQB1 were typed in roughly 620-630 donors, DQA1 in about 500, DPA1 in nearly 610, and DPB1 in just under 480. The later analysis used no new phenotypic data to find candidate immune exposures, relying instead on TCR beta sequences and their occurrence across donors. Along with the roughly 700-subject first cohort, a separate validation cohort of over 90 different subjects was used. A later genetic analysis used genome-wide SNP genotypes for about 65% of the roughly 670 donors, treating that subset as a discovery cohort. The study used immunosequencing to profile the T cell repertoires of approximately 630 subjects and linked those repertoires to cytomegalovirus serostatus. Roughly 300 gigabases of sequencing data and around 80 million unique TCR sequences made up an early release that covered some 640 HLA-typed donors. Roughly 5 DR-DQ haplotypes were handled as single units for association and clustering, since linkage in the cohort was strong. Of the 350 to 450 genotyped donors, less than 90% were placed in the genetic ancestry cluster associated with self-reported Caucasian donors. Every discovery cohort repertoire had been produced on one sequencing platform. Among 398 genotyped donors of the cohort, an average of 235,054 unique TCR beta nucleotide sequences were sequenced per donor, roughly 18% of them non-productive. The study combined high-throughput TCR immunosequencing, statistical association of individual TCRs with disease status, and machine learning to predict cytomegalovirus infection status. In a later analysis, previously published TCR beta repertoires from 550 to 700 donors were re-analyzed and high-resolution HLA genotyping was added so that TCR occurrence patterns could be studied. Donor age, sex, ethnicity and CMV serostatus were collected together with the repertoire data. What the work shows at the level of the full study, not this receptor alone: The presence/absence analyses assumed that sequencing depth was roughly uniform across donors, and that assumption may not be true. In an earlier analysis of about 600 of the donors, most TCR beta V segments appeared in productive rearrangements about 90% or about 30% of the time, broadly matching IMGT annotations. An association between a missense DCLRE1C variant and V-gene and J-gene trimming of TCR beta chains was found in a later genetic analysis and replicated in an independent cohort. A further reported finding was that TCR beta sequences accurately predicted the HLA-A and HLA-B alleles for most subjects in the first cohort. Compared with the 666-donor mean, donors in an Asian-associated ancestry cluster had fewer N-insertions in productive TCRs, according to a later genetic analysis. In both the original and validation cohorts, the classifier was reported to diagnose cytomegalovirus status with high specificity and sensitivity. The cohort was sequenced for TCR beta chains only, and without alpha or paired-chain data the features that could be detected were limited. Because HLA typing was unavailable for some donors at each locus, only the typed subset was used in association tests. The authors suggested that the approach could potentially be extended to other disease states and immunological phenotypes. In a later analysis, the rate of TCR association differed among HLA loci, with DRB1 alleles having the most associated TCRs and HLA-C alleles having the fewest. Correlated functional status among segregating V segments might reflect linkage disequilibrium, but an unknown experimental factor could not be ruled out. Because the 87-base-pair reads could not distinguish some IMGT-functional V segments, including TRBV6-2 and TRBV6-3, those segments were excluded. In vitro tests confirmed that three of the cytomegalovirus-associated TCR beta chains recognize cytomegalovirus antigens. Most TCR sequences were observed very rarely across donors, whereas some public TCRs were present in many individuals. In the study, about 150 TCR beta chains were listed as associated with cytomegalovirus. The earlier analysis of some 540 of the donors excluded roughly 17 rarely observed V segments, including chromosome 9 orphons, because counts were too low. When HLA alleles, especially DR and DQ, strongly co-occurred, attributing TCR associations to individual alleles was difficult. A later analysis found that most CMV-associated TCR beta chains appeared HLA-restricted, with HLA associations seemingly driven largely by CMV exposure. Several of the top co-occurrence clusters appeared to be linked to parvovirus B19, influenza, CMV and Epstein-Barr virus, according to a later analysis. A cluster of highly shared sequence variants was judged likely to represent a technical artifact of the sequencing pipeline. In a later analysis, about 17,000 TCR beta sequences were associated with specific HLA alleles at a false discovery rate of 0.05. The only immune exposure information available for the cohort was CMV serostatus. A later analysis found that HLA-associated TCR beta chains were more clonally expanded and had lower generation probabilities than equally common non-associated chains.

For CDR1 and CDR2, the germline V gene lists SGHTA and FQGNSA. The CDR3 contains 14 residues, cysteine and phenylalanine counted. Here the CDR3 DNA is all that survives: 42 bases in frame from base 1. Trimming takes 5 bases from V and 0 bases from J, and the germline ends sit 10 bases apart. Sequenced sample: PBMCs. This receptor chain uses TRBV7-2 and TRBJ2-5; the D gene cannot be named for sure. This clonotype was sampled from a woman aged 30 to 39 in good health and CMV-seronegative. The DNA sequence is TGTGCCAGCAGCGCCAGACTGTACCAAGAGACCCAGTACTTC. The translation is CASSARLYQETQYF.